These 10 T cell receptor beta chains were sequenced from one sample in a study of control samples from healthy donors and cancer patients. Libraries were prepared by immunoSEQ multiplex PCR; TCRdb keeps only in-frame clonotypes and omits some of them. The sample lists 100,000 or so clones; approximately 90% were seen once. Sequenced input: blood. These receptors all stem from a man aged 25 to 40 in good health.

The chain combines TRBV30 with TRBJ2-1, with D perhaps given as TRBD1 or TRBD2 (5 bases each). With 7 bases removed from V and 8 bases from J, the gap between germline ends came to 18 bases. The V gene's germline CDR1 is GTSNPN and CDR2 SVGIG (reference sequence). The CDR3 length is 13 residues. CDR3 amino acids: CASSGTLGDEQFF. CDR3 coding DNA: TGTGCCTCATCCGGGACCCTTGGGGATGAGCAGTTCTTC. The variable domain in full, completed from reference TRBV30 and TRBJ2-1, reads SQTIHQWPATLVQPVGSPLSLECTVEGTSNPNLYWYRQAAGRGLQLLFYSVGIGQISSEVPQNLSASRPQDRQFILSSKKLLLSDSGFYLCASSGTLGDEQFFGPGTRLTVL.

The chain combines TRBV25-1 with TRBJ1-1; D uncertain. The V gene lost 3 bases and the J gene lost 4 bases, with 15 bases spanning the gap. The CDR3 is made up of 15 amino acids. Looked up from germline, CDR1 is MGHDK and CDR2 is SYGVNS. DNA for the CDR3: TGTGCCAGCAGTGACCAACGGGAGGGAGGCACTGAAGCTTTCTTT. Translating it yields CASSDQREGGTEAFF. Full variable domain (missing parts from reference TRBV25-1 and TRBJ1-1): EADIYQTPRYLVIGTGKKITLECSQTMGHDKMYWYQQDPGMELHLIHYSYGVNSTEKGDLSSESTVSRIRTEHFPLTLESARPSHTSQYLCASSDQREGGTEAFFGQGTRLTVV.

V and J are TRBV3-1 (or the pseudogene TRBV3-2) and TRBJ2-2; 10 nucleotides agree with TRBD2. V shed 0 bases, J shed 3 bases, and the junction held 7 bases outside the gene matches. The CDR3 is 18 amino acids. Per the germline V gene, CDR1 is LGHDT and CDR2 is YNNKEL (reference sequence). The CDR3: CASSQDQTSGYYTGELFF. CDR3 in DNA: TGTGCCAGCAGCCAAGATCAGACTAGCGGGTACTACACCGGGGAGCTGTTTTTT.

The count of this clone is one. This chain links TRBV7-9 with TRBJ2-1, with D hard to call. Deletions cut 5 bases from V and 6 bases from J, with 14 bases between. This CDR3 contains 14 residues. CDR1 is SEHNR, CDR2 FQNEAQ, per germline (reference sequence). The chain's CDR3 is CASSAPSLPNEQFF. The CDR3 nucleotides are TGTGCCAGCAGCGCACCTAGTCTGCCCAATGAGCAGTTCTTC.

The rearrangement links TRBV11-2 to TRBJ2-3; a possible D gene is TRBD2 (6 bases). V was cut by 0 bases and J by 3 bases, with 13 bases left in between. The CDR3 extends over 16 amino acids. Germline CDR1 and CDR2: SGHAT and FQNNGV. The CDR3 loop reads CASSLDVAGWTDTQYF. Here the CDR3 DNA reads TGTGCCAGCAGCTTAGATGTGGCGGGATGGACAGATACGCAGTATTTT.

This chain links TRBV10-3 with TRBJ2-1, with 8 bases fitting TRBD2. CDR1 and CDR2 from the germline V gene are ENHRY and SYGVKD. J gave up 5 bases and V 2 bases, and 8 bases lay outside the gene matches. The CDR3 spans 16 residues. The chain's CDR3 is CAISEALIGRDNEQFF. The DNA of the CDR3 is TGTGCCATCAGTGAGGCCCTCATCGGGAGGGACAATGAGCAGTTCTTC.

The CDR3 reads CASRRDSATDTQYF. The CDR3 nucleotides read TGTGCCAGCAGGCGGGACAGCGCCACAGATACGCAGTATTTT. V usage is TRBV11-2 and J usage is TRBJ2-3; D is possibly TRBD1 (7 bases). This CDR3 region has 14 residues. The V and J ends lost 6 bases and 2 bases respectively, with 12 bases between them. Germline-derived CDR1 and CDR2 are SGHAT and FQNNGV.

This chain joins TRBV2 and TRBJ2-1; 8 nucleotides agree with TRBD2. Germline V gene sequence: CDR1 SNHLY, CDR2 FYNNEI. V shed 0 bases, J shed 0 bases, and the junction held 4 bases outside the gene matches. CDR3 length: 17 residues. CDR3 in amino acids: CASSEASGTLSYNEQFF. CDR3 DNA: TGTGCCAGCAGTGAAGCTAGCGGGACTCTCTCCTACAATGAGCAGTTCTTC.

The CDR3 loop reads CASSADSSNQPQHF. CDR3 coding DNA: TGCGCCAGCAGCGCTGACAGCAGCAATCAGCCCCAGCATTTT. The chain links TRBV5-1 to TRBJ1-5; a possible D gene is TRBD1 (5 bases). V dropped 4 bases and J dropped 1 base, with 9 bases sitting between them. This CDR3 spans 14 amino acids. Germline CDR1 is SGHRS and CDR2 is YFSETQ.

This chain uses TRBV28 with TRBJ1-5; 7 bases fit TRBD1. The CDR3 has 18 residues. Per germline, CDR1 MDHEN and CDR2 SYDVKM. The V and J ends lost 4 bases and 8 bases, in that order; junction bases with no gene match: 20. The CDR3 sequence is CASSSKAVIDRDTKPQHF. In DNA, the CDR3 is TGTGCCAGCAGTTCCAAGGCCGTGATCGACAGGGATACGAAGCCCCAGCATTTT. The whole variable domain, remainder taken from reference TRBV28 and TRBJ1-5, is DVKVTQSSRYLVKRTGEKVFLECVQDMDHENMFWYRQDPGLGLRLIYFSYDVKMKEKGDIPEGYSVSREKKERFSLILESASTNQTSMYLCASSSKAVIDRDTKPQHFGDGTRLSIL.